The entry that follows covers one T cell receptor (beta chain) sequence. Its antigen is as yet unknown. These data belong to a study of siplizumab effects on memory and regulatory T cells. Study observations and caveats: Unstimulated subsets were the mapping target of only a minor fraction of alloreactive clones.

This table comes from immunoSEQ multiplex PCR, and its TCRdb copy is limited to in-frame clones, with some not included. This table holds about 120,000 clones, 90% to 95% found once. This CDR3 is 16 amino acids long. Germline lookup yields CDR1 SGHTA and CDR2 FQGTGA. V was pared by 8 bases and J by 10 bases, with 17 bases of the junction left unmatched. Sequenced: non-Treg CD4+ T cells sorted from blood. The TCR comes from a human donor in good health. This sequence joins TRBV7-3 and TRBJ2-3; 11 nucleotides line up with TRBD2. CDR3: CASGGGASGGPAPQYF. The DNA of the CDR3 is TGTGCCAGCGGGGGTGGTGCTAGCGGGGGGCCCGCCCCGCAGTATTTT.